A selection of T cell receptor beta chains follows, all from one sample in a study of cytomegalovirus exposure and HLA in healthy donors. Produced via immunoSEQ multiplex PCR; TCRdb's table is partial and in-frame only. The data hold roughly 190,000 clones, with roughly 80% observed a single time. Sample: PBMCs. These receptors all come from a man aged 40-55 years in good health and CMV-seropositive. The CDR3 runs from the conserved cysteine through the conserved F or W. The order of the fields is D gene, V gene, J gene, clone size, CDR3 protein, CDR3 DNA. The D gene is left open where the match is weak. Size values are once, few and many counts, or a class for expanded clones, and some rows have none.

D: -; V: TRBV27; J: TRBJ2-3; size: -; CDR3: CAISGGTDTQYF; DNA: TGTGCCATCTCAGGGGGGACAGATACGCAGTATTTT
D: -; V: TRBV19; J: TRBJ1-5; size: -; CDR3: CASSTREGGRPQHF; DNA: TGTGCCAGTAGCACTCGGGAGGGCGGTAGGCCCCAGCATTTT
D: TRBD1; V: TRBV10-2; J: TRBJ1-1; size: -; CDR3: CASSNHRGRIMNTEAFF; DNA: TGCGCCAGCAGTAACCACAGGGGACGGATCATGAACACTGAAGCTTTCTTT
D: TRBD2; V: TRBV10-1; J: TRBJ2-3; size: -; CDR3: CASSASGTAFGGGTQYF; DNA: TGCGCCAGCAGCGCCAGCGGGACGGCCTTCGGAGGCGGTACGCAGTATTTT
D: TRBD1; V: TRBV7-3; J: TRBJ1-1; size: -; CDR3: CASSATGANTEAFF; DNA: TGTGCCAGCAGCGCGACAGGGGCCAACACTGAAGCTTTCTTT
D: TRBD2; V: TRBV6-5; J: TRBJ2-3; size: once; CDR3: CASSFLAGGTDTQYF; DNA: TGTGCCAGCAGTTTCCTAGCGGGGGGGACAGATACGCAGTATTTT
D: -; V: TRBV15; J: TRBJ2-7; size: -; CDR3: CATSRESGYEQYF; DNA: TGTGCCACCAGCAGAGAGTCGGGGTACGAGCAGTACTTC
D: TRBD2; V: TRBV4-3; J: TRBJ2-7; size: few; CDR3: CASSQERGGLGVHEQYF; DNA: TGCGCCAGCAGCCAGGAGCGGGGGGGCCTCGGGGTCCACGAGCAGTACTTC
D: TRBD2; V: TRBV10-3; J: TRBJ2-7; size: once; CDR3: CAISEVGGDEQYF; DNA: TGTGCCATCAGTGAGGTCGGGGGGGACGAGCAGTACTTC
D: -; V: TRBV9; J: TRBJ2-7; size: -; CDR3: CASTRGGGTYEQYF; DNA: TGTGCCAGCACCCGCGGAGGCGGAACCTACGAGCAGTACTTC
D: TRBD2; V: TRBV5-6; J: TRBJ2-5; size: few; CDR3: CASSLLGLGGEHQETQYF; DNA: TGTGCCAGCAGCTTGTTAGGTCTCGGGGGGGAACACCAAGAGACCCAGTACTTC
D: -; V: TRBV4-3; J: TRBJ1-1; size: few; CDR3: CASSQALTEGNTEAFF; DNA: TGCGCCAGCAGCCAAGCCTTAACGGAGGGTAACACTGAAGCTTTCTTT
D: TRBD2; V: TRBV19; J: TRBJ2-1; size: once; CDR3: CASWGLAGSSYNEQFF; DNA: TGTGCCAGTTGGGGACTAGCGGGGAGCTCCTACAATGAGCAGTTCTTC
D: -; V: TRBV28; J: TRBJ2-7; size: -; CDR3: CASSLSELYEQYF; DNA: TGTGCCAGCAGTTTATCGGAGCTTTACGAGCAGTACTTC
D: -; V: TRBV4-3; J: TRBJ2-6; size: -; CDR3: CASSEGFSGVSGANVLTF; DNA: TGCGCCAGCAGCGAAGGTTTTAGCGGTGTCTCTGGGGCCAACGTCCTGACTTTC
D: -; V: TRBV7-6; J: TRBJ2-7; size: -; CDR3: CASSFKQAYEQYF; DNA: TGTGCCAGCAGCTTTAAACAGGCATACGAGCAGTACTTC
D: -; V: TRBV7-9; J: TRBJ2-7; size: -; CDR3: CASSPQGTSYEQYF; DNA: TGTGCCAGCAGTCCGCAGGGAACCTCCTACGAGCAGTACTTC
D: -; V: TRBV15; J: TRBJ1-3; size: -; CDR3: CATSRDYAGGNTIYF; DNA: TGTGCCACCAGCAGAGATTATGCGGGGGGCAACACCATATATTTT
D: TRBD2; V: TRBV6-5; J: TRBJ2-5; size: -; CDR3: CASSSPTSGSQETQYF; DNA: TGTGCCAGCAGTTCCCCGACTAGCGGATCCCAAGAGACCCAGTACTTC
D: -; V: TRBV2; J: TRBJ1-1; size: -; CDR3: CASSESPGSNTEAFF; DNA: TGTGCCAGCAGTGAATCCCCGGGGTCAAACACTGAAGCTTTCTTT
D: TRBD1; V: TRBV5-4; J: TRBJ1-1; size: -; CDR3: CASSPAQGANTEAFF; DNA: TGTGCCAGCAGCCCAGCGCAGGGGGCGAACACTGAAGCTTTCTTT
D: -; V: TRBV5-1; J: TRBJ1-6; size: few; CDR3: CASSLGRITNSPLHF; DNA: TGCGCCAGCAGCTTGGGCAGGATTACTAATTCACCCCTCCACTTT
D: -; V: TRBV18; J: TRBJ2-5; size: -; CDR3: CASSEGTSQETQYF; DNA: TGTGCCAGCTCAGAAGGGACTTCCCAAGAGACCCAGTACTTC
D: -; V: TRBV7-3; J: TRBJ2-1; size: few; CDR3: CASSGDRYNEQFF; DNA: TGTGCCAGCAGCGGAGACAGATACAATGAGCAGTTCTTC
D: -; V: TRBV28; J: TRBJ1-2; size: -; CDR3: CASSPGDGYGYTF; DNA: TGTGCCAGCAGCCCGGGGGACGGGTATGGCTACACCTTC
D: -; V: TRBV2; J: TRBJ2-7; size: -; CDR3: CASSETQGSYEQYF; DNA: TGTGCCAGCAGTGAAACACAGGGCTCCTACGAGCAGTACTTC
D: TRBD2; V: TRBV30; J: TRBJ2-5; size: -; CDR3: CAWSVLGGGSQETQYF; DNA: TGTGCCTGGAGTGTATTGGGCGGGGGGTCTCAAGAGACCCAGTACTTC
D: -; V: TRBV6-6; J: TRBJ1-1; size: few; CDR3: CASSYLEGVAEAFF; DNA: TGTGCCAGCAGTTACCTTGAGGGGGTGGCTGAAGCTTTCTTT
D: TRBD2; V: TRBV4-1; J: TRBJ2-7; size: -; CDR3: CASSQVTSSRYEQYF; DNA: TGCGCCAGCAGCCAAGTGACTAGCTCCCGATACGAGCAGTACTTC
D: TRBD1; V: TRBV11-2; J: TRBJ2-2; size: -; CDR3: CASSLAGGYGGELFF; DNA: TGTGCCAGCAGCTTAGCAGGGGGATACGGCGGGGAGCTGTTTTTT
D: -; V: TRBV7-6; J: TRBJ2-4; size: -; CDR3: CASSLDAGGPRNIQYF; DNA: TGTGCCAGCAGCTTAGACGCAGGCGGGCCCAGGAACATTCAGTACTTC
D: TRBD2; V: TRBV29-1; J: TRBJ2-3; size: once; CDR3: CSAATSVDTDTQYF; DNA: TGCAGCGCTGCGACTAGCGTCGACACAGATACGCAGTATTTT
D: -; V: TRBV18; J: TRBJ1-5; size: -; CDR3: CASSPQEGGGLSNQPQHF; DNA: TGTGCCAGCTCACCACAAGAGGGAGGAGGGCTTAGCAATCAGCCCCAGCATTTT
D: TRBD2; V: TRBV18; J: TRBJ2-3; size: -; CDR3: CASSPRMTGGAGTQYF; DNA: TGTGCCAGCTCACCTCGGATGACGGGGGGGGCCGGAACGCAGTATTTT
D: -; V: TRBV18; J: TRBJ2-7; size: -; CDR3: CASSPETSSYEQYF; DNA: TGTGCCAGCTCACCGGAGACTAGCTCCTACGAGCAGTACTTC
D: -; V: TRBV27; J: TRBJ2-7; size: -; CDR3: CASSPPSSYEQYF; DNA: TGTGCCAGCAGTCCTCCCAGCTCCTACGAGCAGTACTTC
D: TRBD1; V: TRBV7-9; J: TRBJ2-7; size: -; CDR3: CASSAGGWEQYF; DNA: TGTGCCAGCAGCGCAGGGGGTTGGGAGCAGTACTTC
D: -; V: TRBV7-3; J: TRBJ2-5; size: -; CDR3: CASSLQTGGPQETQYF; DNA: TGTGCCAGCAGCTTACAGACGGGGGGCCCTCAAGAGACCCAGTACTTC
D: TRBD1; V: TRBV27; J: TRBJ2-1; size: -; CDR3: CASSPPGTGGINEQFF; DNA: TGTGCCAGCTCCCCTCCCGGGACAGGAGGTATCAATGAGCAGTTCTTC
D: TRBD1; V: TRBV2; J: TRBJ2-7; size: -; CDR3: CASTVGLGQGAGEQYF; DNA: TGTGCCAGCACAGTGGGTCTAGGACAGGGGGCTGGCGAGCAGTACTTC